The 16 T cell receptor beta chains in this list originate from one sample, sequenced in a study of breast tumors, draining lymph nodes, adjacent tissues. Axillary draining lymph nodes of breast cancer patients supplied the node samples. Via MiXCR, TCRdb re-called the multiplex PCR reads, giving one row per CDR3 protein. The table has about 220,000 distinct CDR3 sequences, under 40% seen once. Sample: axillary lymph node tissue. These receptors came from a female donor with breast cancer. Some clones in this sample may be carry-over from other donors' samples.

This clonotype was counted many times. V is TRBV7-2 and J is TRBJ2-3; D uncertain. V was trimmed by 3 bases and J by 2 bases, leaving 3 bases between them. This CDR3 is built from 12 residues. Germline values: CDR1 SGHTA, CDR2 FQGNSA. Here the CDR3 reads CASSFLTDTQYF. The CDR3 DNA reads TGTGCCAGCAGCTTTCTCACAGATACGCAGTATTTT.

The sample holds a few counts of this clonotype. In DNA, the CDR3 is TGTGCCAGCAGTTCCCCGAACCCCATAACCTACGAGCAGTACTTC. Residues: CASSSPNPITYEQYF. The chain joins TRBV6-6 to TRBJ2-7, with D hard to call. Germline V gives CDR1 MNHNY, CDR2 SVGAGI (reference sequence). V lost 4 bases to trimming and J lost 2 bases, with 15 bases between them. This CDR3 contains 15 residues.

The CDR3 sequence is CASSGLQGAGQPQHF. In DNA, the CDR3 is TGTGCCAGCAGTGGCCTACAGGGGGCTGGGCAGCCCCAGCATTTT. The chain has TRBV6-1 and TRBJ1-5; TRBD1 aligns across 9 bases. Trimming cost V 4 bases and J 7 bases; bases outside gene matches: 8. The CDR3 spans 15 residues. The germline V gene encodes CDR1 MNHNS and CDR2 SASEGT.

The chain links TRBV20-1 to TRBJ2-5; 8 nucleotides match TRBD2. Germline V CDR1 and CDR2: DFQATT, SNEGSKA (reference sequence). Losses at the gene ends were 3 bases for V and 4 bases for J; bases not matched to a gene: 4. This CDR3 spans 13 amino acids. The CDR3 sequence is CSASGGAGETQYF. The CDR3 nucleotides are TGCAGTGCTAGCGGGGGGGCCGGAGAGACCCAGTACTTC.

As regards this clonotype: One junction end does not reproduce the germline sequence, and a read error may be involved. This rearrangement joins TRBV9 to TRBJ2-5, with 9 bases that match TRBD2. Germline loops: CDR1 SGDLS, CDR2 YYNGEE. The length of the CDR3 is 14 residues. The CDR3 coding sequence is TGTGCCAGCAGCACCCGGACTAGCGAAGAGACCCAGTCCTTC. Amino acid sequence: CASSTRTSEETQSF.

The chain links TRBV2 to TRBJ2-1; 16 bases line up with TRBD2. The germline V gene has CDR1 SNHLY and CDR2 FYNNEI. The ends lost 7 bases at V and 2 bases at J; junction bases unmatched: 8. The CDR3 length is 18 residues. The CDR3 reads CASTLRGLAGGTYNEQFF. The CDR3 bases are TGTGCCAGCACCCTTCGGGGACTAGCGGGGGGGACCTACAATGAGCAGTTCTTC.

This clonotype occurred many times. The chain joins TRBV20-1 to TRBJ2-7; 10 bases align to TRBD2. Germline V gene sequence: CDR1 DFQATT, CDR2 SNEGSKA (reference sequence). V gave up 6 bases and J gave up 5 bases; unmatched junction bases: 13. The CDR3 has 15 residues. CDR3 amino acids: CSAAPASGSPHEQYF. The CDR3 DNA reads TGCAGTGCCGCCCCGGCTAGCGGGAGTCCACACGAGCAGTACTTC.

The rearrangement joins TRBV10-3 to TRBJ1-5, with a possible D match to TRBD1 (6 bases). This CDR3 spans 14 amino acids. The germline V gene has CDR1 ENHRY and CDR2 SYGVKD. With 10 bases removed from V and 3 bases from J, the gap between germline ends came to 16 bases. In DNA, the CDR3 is TGTGCCAGCAGACTGGACAGAAACAATCAGCCCCAGCATTTT. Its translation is CASRLDRNNQPQHF.

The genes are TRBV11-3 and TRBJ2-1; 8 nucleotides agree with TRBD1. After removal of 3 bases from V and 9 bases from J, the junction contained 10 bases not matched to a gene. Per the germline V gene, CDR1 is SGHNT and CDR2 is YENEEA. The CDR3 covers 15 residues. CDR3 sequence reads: CASSLARAGGSEQFF. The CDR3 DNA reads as TGTGCCAGCAGCTTGGCCCGGGCAGGGGGCAGTGAGCAGTTCTTC.

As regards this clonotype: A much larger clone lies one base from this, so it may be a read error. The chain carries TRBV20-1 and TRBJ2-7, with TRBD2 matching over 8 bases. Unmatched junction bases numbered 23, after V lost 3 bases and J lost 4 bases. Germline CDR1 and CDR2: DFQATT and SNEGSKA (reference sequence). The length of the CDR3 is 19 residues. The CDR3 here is CSASPRLTSARWGVYEQYF. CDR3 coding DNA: TGCAGTGCTAGCCCAAGGTTGACTAGCGCGAGATGGGGCGTATACGAGCAGTACTTC.

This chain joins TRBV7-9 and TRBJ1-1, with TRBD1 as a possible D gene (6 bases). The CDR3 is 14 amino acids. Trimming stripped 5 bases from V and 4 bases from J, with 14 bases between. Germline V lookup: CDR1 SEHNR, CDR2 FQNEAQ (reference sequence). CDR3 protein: CASSLQGGSTEAFF. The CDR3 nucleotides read TGTGCCAGCAGCCTACAGGGAGGGAGCACTGAAGCTTTCTTT.

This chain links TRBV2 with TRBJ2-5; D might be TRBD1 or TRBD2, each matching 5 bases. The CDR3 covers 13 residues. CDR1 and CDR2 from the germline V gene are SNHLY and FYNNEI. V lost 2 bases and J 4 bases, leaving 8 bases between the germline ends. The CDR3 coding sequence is TGTGCCAGCAGTGAATCGGGACGAGAGACCCAGTACTTC. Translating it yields CASSESGRETQYF.

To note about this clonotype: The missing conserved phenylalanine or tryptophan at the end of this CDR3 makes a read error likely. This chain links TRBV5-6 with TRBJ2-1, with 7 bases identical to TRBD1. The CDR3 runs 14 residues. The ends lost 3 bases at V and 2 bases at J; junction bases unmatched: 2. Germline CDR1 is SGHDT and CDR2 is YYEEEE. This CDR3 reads CASSSQGTYNEQFL. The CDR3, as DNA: TGTGCCAGCAGCTCACAGGGGACCTACAATGAGCAGTTCCTC.

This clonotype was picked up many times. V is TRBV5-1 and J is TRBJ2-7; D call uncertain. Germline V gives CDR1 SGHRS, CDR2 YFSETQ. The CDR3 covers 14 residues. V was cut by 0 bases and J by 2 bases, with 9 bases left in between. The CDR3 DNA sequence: TGCGCCAGCAGCTTGGACGGCGGACCCTACGAGCAGTACTTC. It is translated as CASSLDGGPYEQYF.

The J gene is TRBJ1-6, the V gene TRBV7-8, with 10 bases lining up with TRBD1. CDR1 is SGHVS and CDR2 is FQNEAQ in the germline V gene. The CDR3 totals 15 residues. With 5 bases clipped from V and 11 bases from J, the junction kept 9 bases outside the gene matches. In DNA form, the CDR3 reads TGTGCCAGCAGCATAACCGGGACAGGGGCGCCACCCCTCCACTTT. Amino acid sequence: CASSITGTGAPPLHF.

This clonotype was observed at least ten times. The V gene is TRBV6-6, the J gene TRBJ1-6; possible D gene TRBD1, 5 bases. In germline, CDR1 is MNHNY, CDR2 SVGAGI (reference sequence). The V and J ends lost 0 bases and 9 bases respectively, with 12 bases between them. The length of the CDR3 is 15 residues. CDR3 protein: CASSYSSRDGSPLHF. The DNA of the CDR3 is TGTGCCAGCAGTTACTCGAGCAGGGATGGTTCACCCCTCCACTTT.